The 24 T cell receptor beta chains below were found in one sample sequenced in a study of cytomegalovirus exposure and HLA in healthy donors. The PCR made use of 60 Vbeta and 13 Jbeta primers. Method: immunoSEQ multiplex PCR; TCRdb's copy keeps in-frame clones and lacks some. The repertoire consists of 55,000 to 90,000 clones, with around three quarters occurring once and the leading ten covering less than 7.5%. What was sequenced was PBMCs. The receptors derive from a man aged 50 to 59 in good health and CMV-seronegative.

V is TRBV7-9 and J is TRBJ1-1; 7 bases fit TRBD1. This CDR3 contains 14 residues. Germline lookup yields CDR1 SEHNR and CDR2 FQNEAQ (reference sequence). Losses at the gene ends were 5 bases for V and 2 bases for J; bases not matched to a gene: 5. CDR3 residues: CASSAGTVNTEAFF. The CDR3 DNA sequence: TGTGCCAGCAGCGCCGGGACAGTCAACACTGAAGCTTTCTTT.

This clone showed up just a few times. The rearrangement links TRBV19 to TRBJ2-1, with D maybe TRBD2 (5 bases). V shed 1 base and J shed 3 bases, with 10 bases lying between them. The CDR3 runs 15 residues. Germline CDR1 reads LNHDA; CDR2 reads SQIVND (reference sequence). The CDR3 DNA reads as TGTGCCAGTAGTATAGCGGGGTACCTCTACAATGAGCAGTTCTTC. It encodes CASSIAGYLYNEQFF.

This chain links TRBV5-1 with TRBJ1-1; 7 bases are shared with TRBD1. The junction had 8 bases not matched to a gene; V was cut back by 4 bases and J by 8 bases. There are 13 residues in the CDR3. In germline, CDR1 is SGHRS, CDR2 YFSETQ. CDR3 nucleotide sequence: TGCGCCAGCAGCCCCGTAGTACAGGGGGAAGCTTTCTTT. It specifies CASSPVVQGEAFF.

The chain employs TRBV2 and TRBJ2-1; maybe TRBD2 (6 bases). The CDR3 has 15 residues. Looked up from germline, CDR1 is SNHLY and CDR2 is FYNNEI. Trimming left V 6 bases short and J 0 bases short, with 12 bases between. The CDR3 DNA is TGTGCCAGCAGGGCTGACGGGAGCTCCTACAATGAGCAGTTCTTC. Translating gives CASRADGSSYNEQFF.

The rearrangement links TRBV9 to TRBJ1-6, with D unresolved. Between the trimmed V and J ends, which lost 1 base and 10 bases, there was a span of 15 bases. Germline CDR1 and CDR2: SGDLS and YYNGEE. This CDR3 spans 15 amino acids. CDR3 coding DNA: TGTGCCAGCAGCGTAAGCGGGCTTGAGGGATCACCCCTCCACTTT. This gives the protein CASSVSGLEGSPLHF.

V and J are TRBV4-2 and TRBJ1-1, with unresolved D. The CDR3 loop spans 16 amino acids. Germline CDR1 LGHNA, CDR2 YNFKEQ. V was cut by 0 bases and J by 0 bases, with 11 bases left in between. The CDR3 bases are TGTGCCAGCAGCCAAGACTTAAGGCGGATGAACACTGAAGCTTTCTTT. Translating gives CASSQDLRRMNTEAFF.

This clone showed up just a few times. The V call is TRBV19, the J call TRBJ1-2, with D unresolved. This CDR3 is built from 13 residues. Trimming took 7 bases from V and 7 from J, leaving 16 bases between them. Germline CDR1 reads LNHDA; CDR2 reads SQIVND (reference sequence). The CDR3 is CASTLTDYPGYTF. The CDR3 DNA follows: TGTGCCAGTACGCTAACAGATTACCCTGGCTACACCTTC.

This clone was found once. The V gene is TRBV28, the J gene TRBJ2-1; 7 bases are shared with TRBD1. The CDR3 is 14 residues long. Germline trimming cut 6 bases from V and 4 bases from J; bases unmatched to any gene: 6. Looked up from germline, CDR1 is MDHEN and CDR2 is SYDVKM. This CDR3 is CASSTDRFYNEQFF. CDR3 sequence (DNA): TGTGCCAGCAGCACGGACAGGTTTTACAATGAGCAGTTCTTC.

This clone has just one count. CDR3 DNA: TGTGCCAGCAGCCTGCCGGACAGGGGGCAGGGAGATACGCAGTATTTT. Amino acids: CASSLPDRGQGDTQYF. This chain connects TRBV5-8 to TRBJ2-3; 11 bases fit TRBD1. The CDR3 loop spans 16 amino acids. Looked up from germline, CDR1 is SGHTS and CDR2 is YDEGEE. Trimming took 4 bases from V and 5 from J; bases not matched to a gene: 9.

The chain recombines TRBV18 with TRBJ1-1; D is undetermined. Germline CDR1 is KGHSH and CDR2 is LQKENI. There are 14 residues in the CDR3. The V and J ends lost 10 bases and 1 base respectively, with 16 bases between them. CDR3 nucleotides: TGTGCCACCACCACTACTGCGGCGAACACTGAAGCTTTCTTT. The encoded protein is CATTTTAANTEAFF.

Here the CDR3 DNA reads TGTGCCAGCAGCTTTGGGACAGAGAATTCACCCCTCCACTTT. Translating it yields CASSFGTENSPLHF. The gene calls are TRBV11-2 and TRBJ1-6; 7 bases align to TRBD1. Trimming at V came to 3 bases and at J to 7 bases, leaving 3 bases not matched to a gene. This CDR3 has 14 residues. Germline assignment: CDR1 SGHAT and CDR2 FQNNGV.

The chain links TRBV28 to TRBJ2-1, with D possibly TRBD1 on 6 matching bases. Between the trimmed V and J ends, which lost 11 bases and 8 bases, there was a span of 16 bases. Germline V gives CDR1 MDHEN, CDR2 SYDVKM. The CDR3 length is 12 residues. CDR3 DNA: TGTGCCTCGAGAGGGACATCTCATGAGCAGTTCTTC. This translates into CASRGTSHEQFF.

The J gene is TRBJ1-1, the V gene TRBV27; D is perhaps TRBD1 (5 bases). In germline, CDR1 is MNHEY, CDR2 SMNVEV (reference sequence). V was pared by 6 bases and J by 5 bases, with 16 bases between. This CDR3 contains 14 residues. This CDR3 reads CASRTTRVGTEAFF. The CDR3 coding sequence is TGTGCCAGCAGAACCACCAGGGTGGGAACTGAAGCTTTCTTT.

CDR3 nucleotides: TGCGCCAGCAGCCAAGATAATCACCGGTATGGCTACACCTTC. This translates into CASSQDNHRYGYTF. The chain uses TRBV4-1 and TRBJ1-2; D is uncertain. Trimming removed 0 bases from V and 5 bases from J, with 10 bases in between. The CDR3 runs 14 residues. Germline loops: CDR1 MGHRA, CDR2 YSYEKL.

This clone was detected once. This chain links TRBV27 with TRBJ1-3; D perhaps matches TRBD1 (6 bases). Deletions cut 6 bases from V and 3 bases from J, with 12 bases between. The CDR3 runs 14 residues. CDR1 and CDR2 (germline): MNHEY, SMNVEV (reference sequence). CDR3 sequence: CASSQTGLGNTIYF. The CDR3 DNA sequence: TGTGCCAGCAGCCAAACAGGGCTTGGAAACACCATATATTTT.

The chain has TRBV27 and TRBJ1-4; D might be TRBD1 (5 bases). The CDR3 covers 16 residues. Germline values: CDR1 MNHEY, CDR2 SMNVEV (reference sequence). V was cut by 0 bases and J by 5 bases, with 13 bases left in between. CDR3 residues: CASSLSVRVHNEKLFF. The DNA of the CDR3 is TGTGCCAGCAGTTTATCGGTCAGGGTCCACAATGAAAAACTGTTTTTT.

V and J are TRBV29-1 and TRBJ2-3; the match to TRBD2 covers 9 bases. The CDR3 is 16 residues long. CDR1 is SQVTM and CDR2 is ANQGSEA in the germline V gene. Trimming took 4 bases from V and 0 from J; bases not matched to a gene: 8. The CDR3 DNA follows: TGCAGCGTTGTGAGTCTAGCGGGGACTAGCACAGATACGCAGTATTTT. This sequence encodes CSVVSLAGTSTDTQYF.

This sequence joins TRBV10-3 and TRBJ2-1, with 7 bases aligning to TRBD2. J lost 7 bases, V lost 6 bases, and 6 bases had no gene match. The CDR3 runs 13 residues. Per the germline V gene, CDR1 is ENHRY and CDR2 is SYGVKD. The CDR3 reads CAIRFSSGNEQFF. The CDR3, as DNA: TGTGCCATCAGATTCTCTAGCGGTAATGAGCAGTTCTTC.

The chain has TRBV30 and TRBJ1-2; D is unclear. V lost 2 bases to trimming and J lost 2 bases, with 9 bases between them. There are 13 residues in the CDR3. Germline V gene data show CDR1 as GTSNPN and CDR2 as SVGIG (reference sequence). CDR3 residues: CAWSWTGNYGYTF. In DNA, the CDR3 is TGTGCCTGGAGTTGGACGGGAAACTATGGCTACACCTTC.

The J gene is TRBJ1-2, the V gene TRBV28; maybe TRBD1 (6 bases). CDR3 length equals 15 residues. The germline gives CDR1 MDHEN, CDR2 SYDVKM. Trimming stripped 2 bases from V and 0 bases from J, with 10 bases between. The CDR3 bases are TGTGCCAGCAGTTTAGAGGACAGAGCTAACTATGGCTACACCTTC. Residues: CASSLEDRANYGYTF.

This sequence joins TRBV7-6 and TRBJ2-3, with D possibly being TRBD1 (8 bases). The V end was cut by 5 bases, the J end by 4 bases, with 22 bases between. The CDR3 is made up of 17 amino acids. Per the germline V gene, CDR1 is SGHVS and CDR2 is FNYEAQ. CDR3 sequence: CASSKNVQGGPSDTQYF. In DNA form, the CDR3 reads TGTGCCAGCAGCAAGAATGTACAGGGGGGGCCATCAGATACGCAGTATTTT.

Remarks on this clone: The junction differs from germline at one of its ends, possibly a read error. The gene calls are TRBV2 and TRBJ2-5; 7 bases fit TRBD1. Germline values: CDR1 SNHLY, CDR2 FYNNEI. The CDR3 has 11 residues. CDR3 nucleotide sequence: TGCGGGGACAGCCAGGGGGAGACCCAGTACTTC. Translated, it gives CGDSQGETQYF.

The chain carries TRBV28 and TRBJ2-7, with 11 bases lining up with TRBD1. Looked up from germline, CDR1 is MDHEN and CDR2 is SYDVKM. The CDR3 consists of 13 residues. The V and J ends lost 7 bases and 13 bases, in that order; junction bases with no gene match: 12. The CDR3 is CASNIIPGQGGYF. The CDR3 nucleotides read TGTGCCAGCAACATAATACCGGGACAGGGGGGATACTTC.

The genes are TRBV7-9 and TRBJ2-7, with 7 bases lining up with TRBD1. CDR3 length: 14 residues. The ends lost 4 bases at V and 3 bases at J; junction bases unmatched: 6. The germline CDR1 and CDR2 sequences are SEHNR and FQNEAQ (reference sequence). The CDR3 region has the DNA TGTGCCAGCAGCTCGACAGGGACGGTCTACGAGCAGTACTTC. It specifies CASSSTGTVYEQYF. The full variable domain, with the rest looked up from reference TRBV7-9 and TRBJ2-7, is DTGVSQNPRHKITKRGQNVTFRCDPISEHNRLYWYRQTLGQGPEFLTYFQNEAQLEKSRLLSDRFSAERPKGSFSTLEIQRTEQGDSAMYLCASSSTGTVYEQYFGPGTRLTVT.